Listed here are 14 T cell receptor beta chains from one sample, sequenced in a study of blood T cell repertoires in COVID-19 (dated by TCRdb to 2019 to 2021). The method behind the library was the immunoSEQ multiplex PCR assay. TCRdb limited this immuneACCESS table to in-frame rearrangements with V and J called. A share of clones is missing; checked studies link under half to unresolved V genes, and the rest is unexplained. This sample is represented by over 200,000 clones; roughly 89% of them were singletons. Less than 7.5% of the sample is taken by the ten largest. What was sequenced was peripheral blood. The receptors were sampled from a man aged 55 to 70 who had recovered from COVID-19.

The chain carries TRBV5-6 and TRBJ2-7; the match to TRBD2 covers 13 bases. This CDR3 has 17 amino acids. V lost 5 bases, J lost 2 bases, and 10 bases stayed unmatched. CDR1 SGHDT and CDR2 YYEEEE come from the germline V gene. The CDR3 reads CASSFGLAGAKTYEQYF. CDR3 bases: TGTGCCAGCAGTTTCGGACTAGCGGGGGCCAAAACCTACGAGCAGTACTTC.

The chain links TRBV5-1 to TRBJ1-2, with D perhaps TRBD1 (6 bases). This CDR3 region has 18 residues. The germline V and J ends were trimmed by 2 bases and 2 bases, with 22 bases remaining between them. The germline CDR1 and CDR2 sequences are SGHRS and YFSETQ. The CDR3 sequence is CASSLGTRGQQLNYGYTF. In DNA, the CDR3 is TGCGCCAGCAGCTTAGGGACAAGGGGACAACAACTGAACTATGGCTACACCTTC.

This clone was observed a few times. This chain joins TRBV25-1 and TRBJ2-5; no reliable D call. The germline V and J ends were trimmed by 2 bases and 2 bases, with 9 bases remaining between them. Germline CDR1 MGHDK, CDR2 SYGVNS. The CDR3 spans 14 residues. The CDR3 sequence: CASSERTAQETQYF. In DNA form, the CDR3 reads TGTGCCAGCAGTGAAAGAACAGCACAAGAGACCCAGTACTTC.

A single count supports this clone. V gene TRBV28 combines with J gene TRBJ2-2, with 7 nucleotides matching TRBD2. The V and J ends lost 7 bases and 5 bases, in that order; junction bases with no gene match: 7. The CDR3 length is 14 residues. CDR1 MDHEN and CDR2 SYDVKM come from the germline V gene. Written as DNA, the CDR3 is TGTGCCAGCACTATCCAGCGGGAAACCGGGGAGCTGTTTTTT. It translates to CASTIQRETGELFF.

The rearrangement links TRBV6-2 or TRBV6-3 to TRBJ1-2; perhaps TRBD1 as D (5 bases). V lost 6 bases to trimming and J lost 5 bases, with 13 bases between them. CDR1 and CDR2 (germline): MNHEY, SVGEGT. The CDR3 length is 13 residues. The CDR3 region has the DNA TGTGCCAGCAGCCACCCAGGGCTTTATGGCTACACCTTC. Translation gives CASSHPGLYGYTF.

The CDR3 loop is CASSLPSPGTAANYGYTF. The CDR3 DNA reads as TGCGCCAGCAGCCTACCCTCCCCCGGGACAGCAGCTAACTATGGCTACACCTTC. This chain links TRBV4-1 with TRBJ1-2; the match to TRBD1 covers 7 bases. This CDR3 is 18 amino acids long. The ends lost 4 bases at V and 0 bases at J; junction bases unmatched: 14. CDR1 and CDR2 from the germline V gene are MGHRA and YSYEKL.

The CDR3 reads CASSVRYAEAFF. The CDR3 DNA sequence: TGTGCCAGCAGCGTCAGGTATGCTGAAGCTTTCTTT. This chain connects TRBV28 to TRBJ1-1; D uncertain. This CDR3 contains 12 residues. V was trimmed by 6 bases and J by 6 bases, leaving 11 bases between them. CDR1 is MDHEN and CDR2 is SYDVKM in the germline V gene.

V usage is TRBV7-8 and J usage is TRBJ1-1; 9 nucleotides agree with TRBD1. Germline CDR1 and CDR2: SGHVS and FQNEAQ. V dropped 5 bases and J dropped 4; count of bases not matched to a gene: 5. There are 14 residues in the CDR3. In nucleotides, the CDR3 is TGTGCCAGCAGCCCCCAGGACAGGGGCACTGAAGCTTTCTTT. It yields the protein CASSPQDRGTEAFF.

This chain uses TRBV7-9 with TRBJ1-2; D gene ambiguous. Germline CDR1 is SEHNR and CDR2 is FQNEAQ (reference sequence). Trimming removed 5 bases at V and 6 bases at J, with 16 bases between. The CDR3 is 14 residues long. In nucleotides, the CDR3 is TGTGCCAGCAGCCTCCGGGAGAATTACGATGGCTACACCTTC. Its translation is CASSLRENYDGYTF. The entire variable domain, with the rest obtained from reference TRBV7-9 and TRBJ1-2, is as follows: DTGVSQNPRHKITKRGQNVTFRCDPISEHNRLYWYRQTLGQGPEFLTYFQNEAQLEKSRLLSDRFSAERPKGSFSTLEIQRTEQGDSAMYLCASSLRENYDGYTFGSGTRLTVV.

The genes are TRBV18 and TRBJ2-7, with D possibly TRBD1 on 6 matching bases. Germline V gene sequence: CDR1 KGHSH, CDR2 LQKENI. The CDR3 covers 14 residues. V shed 2 bases and J shed 0 bases, with 8 bases lying between them. Written as DNA, the CDR3 is TGTGCCAGCTCACCAACAGGGACCTCCTACGAGCAGTACTTC. Residues: CASSPTGTSYEQYF.

The rearrangement uses TRBV6-6 and TRBJ2-7; 9 nucleotides match TRBD1. The germline V gene has CDR1 MNHNY and CDR2 SVGAGI (reference sequence). J lost 8 bases, V lost 2 bases, and 13 bases had no gene match. This CDR3 comprises 16 residues. Written as DNA, the CDR3 is TGTGCCAGCAGTTACGCCTTGGGACAGGGATCTACGAAGCAGTACTTC. As protein: CASSYALGQGSTKQYF.

This chain connects TRBV7-8 to TRBJ2-1; 10 nucleotides line up with TRBD2. CDR1 is SGHVS, CDR2 FQNEAQ, per germline. V shed 5 bases and J 8 bases; nucleotides not matched to a gene: 12. The length of the CDR3 is 16 residues. CDR3 coding DNA: TGTGCCAGCAGCCCCATACTGGGACTAGCGTTCTATGAGCAGTTCTTC. Translating gives CASSPILGLAFYEQFF.

The rearrangement joins TRBV6-1 to TRBJ1-5, with 9 bases identical to TRBD1. The CDR3 sequence is 20 residues long. Germline V gene lookup returns CDR1 MNHNS and CDR2 SASEGT. J lost 2 bases, V lost 4 bases, and 18 bases had no gene match. DNA of the CDR3: TGTGCCAGCAGTGCAACATTGGGACAGGGACTCTATAGTGGCAATCAGCCCCAGCATTTT. Its protein is CASSATLGQGLYSGNQPQHF.

This clone was detected only once. The chain is built from TRBV5-4 and TRBJ2-7; TRBD2 might be the D (5 bases). Trimming stripped 0 bases from V and 1 base from J, with 11 bases between. In germline, CDR1 is SGHNT, CDR2 YYREEE (reference sequence). The CDR3 extends over 15 amino acids. CDR3 in amino acids: CASSLARRGSYEQYF. DNA of the CDR3: TGTGCCAGCAGCTTGGCCCGGCGCGGGTCCTACGAGCAGTACTTC.